The rows below give T cell receptor beta chains drawn from one sample of a study of regulatory T cells in long-lasting Graves disease. MiXCR, applied by TCRdb to the multiplex PCR reads, yields one record per CDR3 protein. The sample yields hundreds of thousands of distinct CDR3 sequences, 15% to 20% seen once. The same sample was also used in a study of T cells in Graves' hyperthyroidism and ophthalmopathy.

This specimen consisted of peripheral blood mononuclear cells (PBMCs), obtained at new diagnosis, from a patient treated with antithyroid drugs. Every receptor here comes from a woman in her 30s with Graves disease. Each CDR3 is given with its conserved first and last residue. Fields, in order: V gene, clone size, J gene, D gene, CDR3 DNA, CDR3 protein. A D gene is named only where the DNA matches it firmly. Only some rows state a clone size, as once, few, many or a class for expanded clones.

TRBV29-1,-,TRBJ2-2,-,TGCAGCGTTGTCTCCGGGGAGCTGTTTTTT,CSVVSGELFF
TRBV28,many,TRBJ1-4,-,TGTGCCAGCAGGAAGGACACCCCAACTAATGAAAAACTGTTTTTT,CASRKDTPTNEKLFF
TRBV2,-,TRBJ2-1,TRBD1,TGTGCCAGCAGTCCCGGGACCCAGGGGGATGAGCAGTTCTTC,CASSPGTQGDEQFF
TRBV3-1,many,TRBJ1-1,-,TGTGCCAGCAGCCAAGGGAGTTTGGACACTGAAGCTTTCTTT,CASSQGSLDTEAFF
TRBV28,-,TRBJ2-1,TRBD2,TGTGCCAGCAGCCCGTCAGGCGGGAGTGGTAGCTACAATGAGCAGTTCTTC,CASSPSGGSGSYNEQFF
TRBV3-1,few,TRBJ2-1,TRBD2,TGTGCCAGCAGCCAAGTGGGGGGGGATGAGCAGTTCTTC,CASSQVGGDEQFF
TRBV9,few,TRBJ1-4,-,TGTGCCAGCAGCGTAGCTGAGAGGAGGGGGGGAAAACTGTTTTTT,CASSVAERRGGKLFF
TRBV2,many,TRBJ1-2,-,TGTGCCAGCGGGGACCTTAACTATGGCTACACCTTC,CASGDLNYGYTF
TRBV9,-,TRBJ1-3,-,TGTGCCAGCAGCGTGGGTCCCGTCTCTGGAAACACCATATATTTT,CASSVGPVSGNTIYF
TRBV3-1,once,TRBJ1-5,-,TGTGCCAGCAGCCGAGCAGGGTTTAATCAGCCCCAGCATTTT,CASSRAGFNQPQHF
TRBV12-3/TRBV12-4,many,TRBJ2-2,TRBD1,TGTGCCAGCAGTTTGGGACAGGCGTGGAGCACCGGGGAGCTGTTTTTT,CASSLGQAWSTGELFF
TRBV19,-,TRBJ2-1,TRBD2,TGTGCCAGTAGTAGTAATCAGGCGGGAGACAATGAGCAGTTCTTC,CASSSNQAGDNEQFF
TRBV28,many,TRBJ1-2,TRBD1,TGTGCCAGCAGCTTAGGACAGGGGGCGCGTGGCTACACCTTC,CASSLGQGARGYTF
TRBV24-1,few,TRBJ1-3,-,TGTGCCACCAGTGACCGGGGGACGGAAGGGACCATATATTTT,CATSDRGTEGTIYF
TRBV7-9,many,TRBJ1-1,-,TGTGCCAGCAGCTTCCTCCTTGGGGAGAACACTGAAGCTTTCTTT,CASSFLLGENTEAFF
TRBV5-8,many,TRBJ1-1,-,TGTGCCAGCAGCATTGGGGGGTCGAACACTGAAGCTTTCTTT,CASSIGGSNTEAFF
TRBV12-3/TRBV12-4,-,TRBJ1-5,TRBD1,TGTGCCAGCAGTTCCGGGACAGGGTTTTTCTTTCAGCCCCAGCATTTT,CASSSGTGFFFQPQHF
TRBV7-9,many,TRBJ2-7,-,TGTGCCAGCAGCTGGCGAGGCACTCACGAGCAGTACTTC,CASSWRGTHEQYF
TRBV28,many,TRBJ2-5,TRBD1,TGTGCCAGCAATAGAGACAGGGCTTATCAAGAGACCCAGTACTTC,CASNRDRAYQETQYF
TRBV20-1,-,TRBJ1-5,-,TGCAGTGCTAGAGGTGGGGGGGGGACCAATCAGCCCCGGCATTTT,CSARGGGGTNQPRHF
TRBV6-1,few,TRBJ2-7,TRBD2,TGTGCCAGCAGTGATGGGACTAGCGGGAGGAGTGAGCAGTACTTC,CASSDGTSGRSEQYF
TRBV3-1,few,TRBJ2-3,TRBD2,TGTGCCAGCAGCCAAGCCCTAGCGGGAGCTAGAACAGATACGCAGTATTTT,CASSQALAGARTDTQYF
TRBV11-2,many,TRBJ2-1,TRBD1,TGTGCCAGCAGTCCCGACCGGGACAGATACAATGAGCAGTTCTTC,CASSPDRDRYNEQFF